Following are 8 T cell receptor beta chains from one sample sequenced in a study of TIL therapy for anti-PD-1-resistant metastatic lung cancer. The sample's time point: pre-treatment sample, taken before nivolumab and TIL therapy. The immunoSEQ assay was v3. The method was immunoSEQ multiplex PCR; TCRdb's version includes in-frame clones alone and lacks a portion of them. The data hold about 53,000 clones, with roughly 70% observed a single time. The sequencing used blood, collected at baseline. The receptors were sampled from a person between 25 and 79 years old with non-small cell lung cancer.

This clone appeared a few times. The CDR3 here is CASSEGAGLSYNEQFF. CDR3 sequence (DNA): TGTGCCAGCAGTGAAGGGGCGGGATTATCCTACAATGAGCAGTTCTTC. The chain links TRBV25-1 to TRBJ2-1, with D possibly TRBD2 on 6 matching bases. The CDR3 spans 16 residues. V was clipped by 2 bases and J by 1 base, with 12 bases between them. Per the germline V gene, CDR1 is MGHDK and CDR2 is SYGVNS.

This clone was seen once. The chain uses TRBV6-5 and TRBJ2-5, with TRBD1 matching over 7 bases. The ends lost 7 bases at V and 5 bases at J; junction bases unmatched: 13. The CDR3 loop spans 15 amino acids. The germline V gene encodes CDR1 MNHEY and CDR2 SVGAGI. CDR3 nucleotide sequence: TGTGCCAGCATAAAGGATGGACAGGTCCGGGAGACCCAGTACTTC. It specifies CASIKDGQVRETQYF.

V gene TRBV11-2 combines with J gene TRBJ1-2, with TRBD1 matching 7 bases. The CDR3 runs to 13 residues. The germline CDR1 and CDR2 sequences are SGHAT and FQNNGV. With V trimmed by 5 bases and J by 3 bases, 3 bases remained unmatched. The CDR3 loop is CASSPRGDYGYTF. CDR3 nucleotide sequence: TGTGCCAGCAGCCCCAGGGGGGACTATGGCTACACCTTC.

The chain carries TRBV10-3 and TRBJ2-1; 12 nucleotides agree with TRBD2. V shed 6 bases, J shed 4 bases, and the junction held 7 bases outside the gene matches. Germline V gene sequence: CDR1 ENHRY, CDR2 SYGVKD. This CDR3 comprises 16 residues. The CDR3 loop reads CAISALTSGGYNEQFF. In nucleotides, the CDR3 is TGTGCCATCAGCGCCCTTACTAGCGGGGGGTACAATGAGCAGTTCTTC.

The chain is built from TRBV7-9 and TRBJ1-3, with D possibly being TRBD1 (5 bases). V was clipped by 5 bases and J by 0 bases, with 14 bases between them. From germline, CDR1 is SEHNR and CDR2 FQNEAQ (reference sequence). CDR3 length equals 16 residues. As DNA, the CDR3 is TGTGCCAGCAGCGAACGGGACGGAACCTCTGGAAACACCATATATTTT. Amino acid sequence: CASSERDGTSGNTIYF.

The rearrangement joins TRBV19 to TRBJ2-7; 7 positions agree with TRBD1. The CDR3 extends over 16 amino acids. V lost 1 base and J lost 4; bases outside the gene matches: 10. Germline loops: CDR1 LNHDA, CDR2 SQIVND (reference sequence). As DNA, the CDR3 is TGTGCCAGTAGTATAGGGACAGGCGGTACTCGGTACGAGCAGTACTTC. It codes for CASSIGTGGTRYEQYF.

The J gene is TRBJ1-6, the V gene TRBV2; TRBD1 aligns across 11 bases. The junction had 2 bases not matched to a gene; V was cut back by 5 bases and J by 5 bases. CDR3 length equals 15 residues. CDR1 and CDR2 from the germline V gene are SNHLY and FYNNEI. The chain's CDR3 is CASSWDRGNNSPLHF. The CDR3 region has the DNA TGTGCCAGCAGTTGGGACAGGGGGAATAATTCACCCCTCCACTTT.

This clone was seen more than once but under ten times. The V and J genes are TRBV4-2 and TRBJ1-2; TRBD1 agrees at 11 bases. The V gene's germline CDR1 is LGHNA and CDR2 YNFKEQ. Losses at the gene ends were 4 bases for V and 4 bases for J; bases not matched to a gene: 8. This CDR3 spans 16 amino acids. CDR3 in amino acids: CASSPGQGAVGYGYTF. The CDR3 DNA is TGTGCCAGCAGCCCCGGACAGGGGGCGGTCGGCTATGGCTACACCTTC.